Listed here are 19 T cell receptor beta chains from one sample, sequenced in a study of control samples from healthy donors and cancer patients. Assay: immunoSEQ multiplex PCR; the TCRdb copy retains only in-frame clones and omits some. In the table there are some 140,000 clones, approximately 94% of which are singletons. The material sequenced was blood. The receptors were sampled from a man in his forties in good health.

This chain joins TRBV30 and TRBJ1-5; 8 bases align to TRBD1. The length of the CDR3 is 16 residues. Germline V gene sequence: CDR1 GTSNPN, CDR2 SVGIG (reference sequence). J lost 2 bases, V lost 5 bases, and 11 bases had no gene match. CDR3 DNA sequence: TGTGCCTGGGACAGGGGCCGGGTGAGGGGCAATCAGCCCCAGCATTTT. Translated, it gives CAWDRGRVRGNQPQHF. The entire variable domain, with the rest obtained from reference TRBV30 and TRBJ1-5, is as follows: SQTIHQWPATLVQPVGSPLSLECTVEGTSNPNLYWYRQAAGRGLQLLFYSVGIGQISSEVPQNLSASRPQDRQFILSSKKLLLSDSGFYLCAWDRGRVRGNQPQHFGDGTRLSIL.

The chain combines TRBV6-2 or TRBV6-3 with TRBJ1-5, with D perhaps TRBD1 (5 bases). Germline V gene sequence: CDR1 MNHEY, CDR2 SVGEGT. The ends were cut back, 2 bases at V and 2 bases at J, with 10 bases in the middle. The CDR3 is 15 residues long. Here the CDR3 reads CASSYQGGGNQPQHF. The CDR3 DNA is TGTGCCAGCAGTTACCAGGGAGGGGGCAATCAGCCCCAGCATTTT.

The chain is built from TRBV21-1 and TRBJ2-7; TRBD1, as called in the table, went unchecked against the DNA. TRBV21-1 counts as a pseudogene. This CDR3 has 15 amino acids. Written as DNA, the CDR3 is TGTGCCAGCAGCAACGGACACCCTGTGGCCTACGAGCAGTACTTC. Translated, it gives CASSNGHPVAYEQYF.

The chain uses TRBV7-6 and TRBJ2-7; TRBD1 matches at 11 bases. The V gene's germline CDR1 is SGHVS and CDR2 FNYEAQ. The trim removed 10 bases at V and 3 bases at J, leaving 11 bases unmatched. The CDR3 spans 15 residues. CDR3 protein: CATSTGTGGVYEQYF. The CDR3 nucleotides read TGTGCCACCTCGACCGGGACAGGGGGAGTCTACGAGCAGTACTTC.

On this clone: This specimen includes other DNA sequences encoding the same CDR3. The chain combines TRBV28 with TRBJ1-1, with 8 bases aligning to TRBD1. The V segment lost 5 bases and the J segment 1 base; nucleotides outside the gene matches: 3. This CDR3 has 14 amino acids. Germline values: CDR1 MDHEN, CDR2 SYDVKM. The CDR3 DNA reads TGTGCCAGCAGTCCACAGGGGGGGAACACTGAAGCTTTCTTT. It encodes CASSPQGGNTEAFF.

The J gene is TRBJ2-4, the V gene TRBV7-2; 8 nucleotides line up with TRBD1. Germline V lookup: CDR1 SGHTA, CDR2 FQGNSA. The CDR3 contains 14 residues. The V gene end was trimmed by 5 bases and the J gene end by 6 bases; junction bases not matched to a gene: 6. The CDR3: CASSIGQGGNIQYF. The DNA for the CDR3 is TGTGCCAGCAGCATAGGACAGGGTGGAAACATTCAGTACTTC. The whole variable domain, filled in from reference TRBV7-2 and TRBJ2-4, reads GAGVSQSPSNKVTEKGKDVELRCDPISGHTALYWYRQSLGQGLEFLIYFQGNSAPDKSGLPSDRFSAERTGGSVSTLTIQRTQQEDSAVYLCASSIGQGGNIQYFGAGTRLSVL.

The V and J genes are TRBV5-1 and TRBJ1-2, with D uncertain. V was shortened by 0 bases and J by 2 bases, with 5 bases between the two germline ends. The germline V gene has CDR1 SGHRS and CDR2 YFSETQ. The CDR3 contains 13 residues. In nucleotides, the CDR3 is TGCGCCAGCAGCTTGGGCAGAAACTATGGCTACACCTTC. It codes for CASSLGRNYGYTF.

The V gene is TRBV5-1, the J gene TRBJ2-7; 10 bases align to TRBD2. CDR1 and CDR2 from the germline V gene are SGHRS and YFSETQ. The V gene end was trimmed by 4 bases and the J gene end by 4 bases; junction bases not matched to a gene: 8. This CDR3 is built from 15 residues. The CDR3: CASSLDLAGAYEQYF. The CDR3 DNA is TGCGCCAGCAGCCTGGATCTAGCGGGGGCGTACGAGCAGTACTTC.

V gene TRBV7-9 combines with J gene TRBJ2-7; D uncertain. In germline, CDR1 is SEHNR, CDR2 FQNEAQ (reference sequence). The CDR3 totals 13 residues. V was clipped by 1 base and J by 6 bases, with 10 bases between them. CDR3 protein: CASSLGLTLEQYF. As DNA, the CDR3 is TGTGCCAGCAGCTTAGGACTGACCCTCGAGCAGTACTTC.

The V call is TRBV19, the J call TRBJ2-7, with 9 bases that match TRBD1. The CDR3 extends over 14 amino acids. Germline V lookup: CDR1 LNHDA, CDR2 SQIVND (reference sequence). The junction had 4 bases not matched to a gene; V was cut back by 6 bases and J by 1 base. CDR3 protein: CASSSQGASYEQYF. CDR3 nucleotides: TGTGCCAGTAGCTCACAGGGGGCTTCCTACGAGCAGTACTTC.

The chain couples TRBV6-1 to TRBJ2-6; no clear D. Germline assignment: CDR1 MNHNS and CDR2 SASEGT. This CDR3 region has 15 residues. V was trimmed by 3 bases and J by 0 bases, leaving 6 bases between them. CDR3 in amino acids: CASSDLSSGANVLTF. DNA of the CDR3: TGTGCCAGCAGTGACCTAAGCTCTGGGGCCAACGTCCTGACTTTC.

V and J are TRBV9 and TRBJ1-1; 10 nucleotides agree with TRBD1. The CDR3 has 14 residues. The germline V gene encodes CDR1 SGDLS and CDR2 YYNGEE. The trim removed 4 bases at V and 5 bases at J, leaving 5 bases unmatched. CDR3 DNA sequence: TGTGCCAGCAGCTTCGGGACAGGGGAAACTGAAGCTTTCTTT. Translation gives CASSFGTGETEAFF.

This clone is a singleton in its sample. The chain employs TRBV6-1 and TRBJ1-5; D gene unclear. The germline V gene encodes CDR1 MNHNS and CDR2 SASEGT. Between the trimmed V and J ends, which lost 3 bases and 1 base, there was a span of 7 bases. This CDR3 is built from 14 residues. CDR3 sequence reads: CASSESGSNQPQHF. In DNA, the CDR3 is TGTGCCAGCAGTGAGTCGGGGAGCAATCAGCCCCAGCATTTT.

V gene TRBV4-1 combines with J gene TRBJ1-2; D may be TRBD1 (5 bases). The germline V gene has CDR1 MGHRA and CDR2 YSYEKL. The ends were cut back, 0 bases at V and 8 bases at J, with 13 bases in the middle. This CDR3 is built from 14 residues. CDR3 nucleotide sequence: TGCGCCAGCAGCCAAGATACCACAGGTTGGGGCTACACCTTC. Protein sequence: CASSQDTTGWGYTF.

The CDR3 is CASSKSGRNSNQPQHF. DNA of the CDR3: TGTGCCAGCAGCAAAAGCGGGCGGAATAGCAATCAGCCCCAGCATTTT. V is TRBV7-8 and J is TRBJ1-5; D remains ambiguous. The CDR3 spans 16 residues. V lost 5 bases to trimming and J lost 0 bases, with 14 bases between them. Per germline, CDR1 SGHVS and CDR2 FQNEAQ. The full variable domain, rest sourced from reference TRBV7-8 and TRBJ1-5, is GAGVSQSPRYKVAKRGQDVALRCDPISGHVSLFWYQQALGQGPEFLTYFQNEAQLDKSGLPSDRFFAERPEGSVSTLKIQRTQQEDSAVYLCASSKSGRNSNQPQHFGDGTRLSIL.

The rearrangement uses TRBV12-3 or TRBV12-4 and TRBJ2-1, with a possible D match to TRBD1 (6 bases). This CDR3 contains 13 residues. V lost 7 bases and J lost 6, with 13 bases in between. This chain's CDR3 is CASTYGQSNEQFF. CDR3 sequence (DNA): TGTGCCAGCACCTACGGACAGAGCAATGAGCAGTTCTTC.

The chain employs TRBV25-1 and TRBJ2-3, with 8 bases lining up with TRBD2. V was clipped by 1 base and J by 5 bases; unmatched bases: 11. Germline V lookup: CDR1 MGHDK, CDR2 SYGVNS. The CDR3 has 17 residues. The CDR3 nucleotides are TGTGCCAGCAGTGAATTGGGTTCGGGGGGGGCCGAAGATACGCAGTATTTT. Its translation: CASSELGSGGAEDTQYF.

The rearrangement links TRBV7-9 to TRBJ1-5; TRBD1 might be the D (5 bases). Deletions cut 4 bases from V and 3 bases from J, with 13 bases between. The germline CDR1 and CDR2 sequences are SEHNR and FQNEAQ (reference sequence). The CDR3 covers 15 residues. The chain's CDR3 is CASSSPRETNQPQHF. In nucleotides, the CDR3 is TGTGCCAGCAGCTCCCCCAGGGAGACCAATCAGCCCCAGCATTTT.

CDR3: CASSLGGGLARGSYEQYF. DNA of the CDR3: TGTGCCAGCAGCTTAGGGGGGGGTTTGGCCCGGGGCTCCTACGAGCAGTACTTC. The rearrangement joins TRBV7-2 to TRBJ2-7, with 7 bases matching TRBD2. Germline assignment: CDR1 SGHTA and CDR2 FQGNSA. The CDR3 consists of 18 residues. The junction had 12 bases not matched to a gene; V was cut back by 1 base and J by 0 bases. Drawing the rest from reference TRBV7-2 and TRBJ2-7, the complete variable domain is GAGVSQSPSNKVTEKGKDVELRCDPISGHTALYWYRQSLGQGLEFLIYFQGNSAPDKSGLPSDRFSAERTGGSVSTLTIQRTQQEDSAVYLCASSLGGGLARGSYEQYFGPGTRLTVT.